This TCR beta chain was identified during a study of shared clonotypes between healthy human individuals. Findings of the study overall: Sampling covered nothing but blood. Tissue TCR repertoires likely differ from those found in blood.

This CDR3 spans 11 amino acids. Germline-derived CDR1 and CDR2 are GTSNPN and SVGIG (reference sequence). V was cut by 0 bases and J by 8 bases, with 7 bases left in between. Study donors comprised healthy, HIV-negative adults devoid of recent acute infection or vaccination. To note about this clone: Its antigen is as yet unknown.

Around 220 ng DNA, about 30,000 T cell genomes, went into each sorted-subset replicate PCR. Some clones are missing from TCRdb's copy, which holds only in-frame ones; the method was immunoSEQ multiplex PCR. The sample shows around 990,000 clones, about 72% of them seen only once. The chain joins TRBV30 to TRBJ1-1; no firm D call. The sequence was collected from a man between 18 and 29 years old in good health. Some clones in this sample may be carry-over from other donors' samples. The material sequenced was memory CD4+ T cells from PBMCs. This sample's subset: CD45RA-negative fraction. The CDR3 loop is CAWSVRVEAFF. For the CDR3, the DNA is TGTGCCTGGAGTGTACGTGTAGAAGCTTTCTTT.